These 18 T cell receptor beta chains were all obtained from the same sample, sequenced in a study of T cells in Graves' hyperthyroidism and ophthalmopathy. RNA transcripts were the template for amplifying TCR beta CDR3 regions. When the TCR CDR3 underwent first-round RT-PCR, the HTBI primer set was used. A single record per CDR3 protein comes from TCRdb applying MiXCR to the multiplex PCR reads. Here the sample spans 500,000 to 800,000 distinct CDR3 sequences, about 45% being singletons. Input material: peripheral blood or thyroid tissue (not recorded which). All receptors come from an adult man with Graves' disease, either hyperthyroidism or ophthalmopathy (not recorded which).

This clonotype was picked up one time. The chain is built from TRBV2 and TRBJ2-7; possible D gene TRBD2, 6 bases. This CDR3 contains 12 residues. Germline CDR1 reads SNHLY; CDR2 reads FYNNEI. Trimming pared 5 bases from V and 6 bases from J, leaving 11 bases between. For the CDR3, the DNA is TGTGCCAGCAGTTTACGGGGGTTCGAGCAGTACTTC. Protein sequence: CASSLRGFEQYF.

This clonotype was counted at least ten times. The chain links TRBV10-2 to TRBJ1-4; no clear D. The germline gives CDR1 WSHSY, CDR2 SAAADI. Trimming pared 2 bases from V and 0 bases from J, leaving 4 bases between. The CDR3 has 14 amino acids. For the CDR3, the DNA is TGCGCCAGCAGTGAGGCAACAACTAATGAAAAACTGTTTTTT. Translating it yields CASSEATTNEKLFF.

CDR3 sequence: CASSLVGGRTSPLHF. In DNA, the CDR3 is TGTGCCAGCAGCTTAGTCGGGGGACGGACTTCACCCCTCCACTTT. This chain uses TRBV7-2 with TRBJ1-6; tentatively, D is TRBD1 (5 bases). V dropped 1 base and J dropped 9 bases, with 13 bases sitting between them. In germline, CDR1 is SGHTA, CDR2 FQGNSA. The CDR3 sequence is 15 residues long.

This clonotype showed up many times. The chain recombines TRBV2 with TRBJ2-7; D remains unclear. V gave up 4 bases and J gave up 1 base, with 8 bases separating them. The V gene's germline CDR1 is SNHLY and CDR2 FYNNEI. The CDR3 is made up of 13 amino acids. DNA for the CDR3: TGTGCCAGCAGTGGTTGGCGATCCTACGAGCAGTACTTC. Translated: CASSGWRSYEQYF.

This clonotype was counted at least ten times. This chain joins TRBV20-1 and TRBJ2-7; 7 bases fit TRBD2. Germline V gene lookup returns CDR1 DFQATT and CDR2 SNEGSKA (reference sequence). Trimming at V came to 2 bases and at J to 0 bases, leaving 1 base not matched to a gene. This CDR3 is built from 13 residues. The CDR3 is CSARRTSSYEQYF. The CDR3 DNA is TGCAGTGCTAGACGGACTAGCTCCTACGAGCAGTACTTC.

Remarks on this clonotype: This sequence may be a read error, since a much larger clone differs from it by one base. The chain links TRBV19 to TRBJ1-1; D gene unclear. CDR3 length: 13 residues. The germline gives CDR1 LNHDA, CDR2 SQIVND (reference sequence). In DNA, the CDR3 is TGTGGCAGTAGTACGGGCCTCAACACTGAAGCTTTCTTT. Its translation: CGSSTGLNTEAFF. The variable domain in full, with the rest retrieved from reference TRBV19 and TRBJ1-1, is DGGITQSPKYLFRKEGQNVTLSCEQNLNHDAMYWYRQDPGQGLRLIYYSQIVNDFQKGDIAEGYSVSREKKESFPLTVTSAQKNPTAFYLCGSSTGLNTEAFFGQGTRLTVV.

This clonotype appeared a few times. One end of the junction fails to match germline, which may point to a read error. V gene TRBV5-1 combines with J gene TRBJ1-4; 9 bases line up with TRBD1. CDR3 size: 15 residues. Germline-derived CDR1 and CDR2 are SGHRS and YFSETQ. The CDR3 spells CASSSDRGSNEKLFF. DNA of the CDR3: TGTGCCAGCAGCTCGGACAGGGGTTCGAATGAAAAACTGTTTTTT.

The rearrangement links TRBV7-3 to TRBJ2-7, with 12 nucleotides matching TRBD1. Germline assignment: CDR1 SGHTA and CDR2 FQGTGA. After removal of 6 bases from V and 5 bases from J, the junction contained 5 bases not matched to a gene. The CDR3 runs 14 residues. The CDR3 sequence is CASSTGTGGDEQYF. CDR3 sequence (DNA): TGTGCCAGCAGTACAGGGACAGGGGGCGACGAGCAGTACTTC.

The chain recombines TRBV7-2 with TRBJ1-2; 7 bases line up with TRBD1. V dropped 6 bases and J dropped 3; count of bases not matched to a gene: 7. The CDR3 is 14 amino acids. Germline-derived CDR1 and CDR2 are SGHTA and FQGNSA. CDR3 bases: TGTGCCAGCAGTTCGATAGACAGGGACTATGGCTACACCTTC. Translated, it gives CASSSIDRDYGYTF.

The sample holds a few counts of this clonotype. This chain links TRBV25-1 with TRBJ2-1, with 10 bases that match TRBD2. J lost 7 bases, V lost 3 bases, and 12 bases had no gene match. The CDR3 is made up of 17 amino acids. Germline CDR1 reads MGHDK; CDR2 reads SYGVNS. This chain's CDR3 is CASSEGVAGGVRNEQFF. The CDR3 DNA is TGTGCCAGCAGTGAGGGCGTAGCGGGAGGAGTCCGAAATGAGCAGTTCTTC.

V usage is TRBV4-1 and J usage is TRBJ2-3; 13 nucleotides line up with TRBD2. V trimming: 3 bases; J trimming: 3 bases; junction bases outside the gene matches: 3. Germline lookup yields CDR1 MGHRA and CDR2 YSYEKL. This CDR3 has 16 amino acids. CDR3 DNA: TGCGCCAGCAGCCAGAGGACTAGCGGGGGAACAGATACGCAGTATTTT. Residues: CASSQRTSGGTDTQYF.

This clonotype has ten or more counts. The chain combines TRBV15 with TRBJ2-7; TRBD2 agrees at 11 bases. This CDR3 contains 18 residues. Germline CDR1 LNHNV, CDR2 YYDKDF (reference sequence). Trimming cost V 1 base and J 3 bases; bases outside gene matches: 11. The chain's CDR3 is CATSRGGLAGGQGYEQYF. CDR3 DNA: TGTGCCACCAGCAGAGGGGGGCTAGCGGGAGGACAGGGCTACGAGCAGTACTTC.

The sample holds a few counts of this clonotype. This sequence joins TRBV19 and TRBJ1-1; D might be TRBD1 (6 bases). The germline gives CDR1 LNHDA, CDR2 SQIVND (reference sequence). This CDR3 spans 19 amino acids. Trimming took off 5 bases at V and 2 bases at J, with 27 bases between the two ends. The CDR3 region is CASSPHVSGGNKRNTEAFF. The CDR3, as DNA: TGTGCCAGTAGTCCTCACGTGAGTGGGGGCAATAAGCGAAACACTGAAGCTTTCTTT.

The rearrangement joins TRBV9 to TRBJ1-6, with 8 nucleotides matching TRBD1. The CDR3 length is 20 residues. Germline CDR1 is SGDLS and CDR2 is YYNGEE. Trimming removed 4 bases from V and 3 bases from J; junction bases left unmatched: 18. CDR3: CASSQDLGQVTDLYNSPLHF. CDR3 nucleotides: TGTGCCAGCAGCCAAGATCTGGGACAGGTGACGGACCTCTATAATTCACCCCTCCACTTT.

The V call is TRBV29-1, the J call TRBJ1-2; D not certain. Germline values: CDR1 SQVTM, CDR2 ANQGSEA. The CDR3 is made up of 12 amino acids. With 6 bases removed from V and 5 bases from J, the gap between germline ends came to 13 bases. The CDR3 DNA sequence: TGCAGCGTGATCGTGGTGGGATATGGCTACACCTTC. This gives the protein CSVIVVGYGYTF.

This chain connects TRBV2 to TRBJ1-1; 9 bases line up with TRBD1. J lost 5 bases, V lost 10 bases, and 20 bases had no gene match. CDR1 is SNHLY, CDR2 FYNNEI, per germline. The CDR3 is 17 residues long. CDR3 sequence (DNA): TGTGCCATCGTAGACATCTTGACCGGGACAGGGAGTACTGAAGCTTTCTTT. Amino acid sequence: CAIVDILTGTGSTEAFF. The complete variable domain, with remaining parts taken from reference TRBV2 and TRBJ1-1, reads EPEVTQTPSHQVTQMGQEVILRCVPISNHLYFYWYRQILGQKVEFLVSFYNNEISEKSEIFDDQFSVERPDGSNFTLKIRSTKLEDSAMYFCAIVDILTGTGSTEAFFGQGTRLTVV.

This clonotype was seen many times. The chain employs TRBV20-1 and TRBJ1-2; 8 bases match TRBD1. V shed 4 bases and J 7 bases; nucleotides not matched to a gene: 5. The CDR3 sequence is 12 residues long. In germline, CDR1 is DFQATT, CDR2 SNEGSKA (reference sequence). CDR3 in DNA: TGCAGTGCTATAGACAGGGGCGGTGGCTACACCTTC. It translates to CSAIDRGGGYTF.

The CDR3 DNA follows: TGCAGTTCCGCAGGTGGAGAGACCCAGTACTTC. It yields the protein CSSAGGETQYF. The chain combines TRBV20-1 with TRBJ2-5; no firm D call. Between the trimmed V and J ends, which lost 8 bases and 4 bases, there was a span of 11 bases. The CDR3 is 11 residues long. Germline V CDR1 and CDR2: DFQATT, SNEGSKA (reference sequence).